One sample yielded the 8 T cell receptor beta chains listed below, sequenced in a study of radiotherapy plus CTLA-4 blockade in lung cancer (dated by TCRdb to between 2018 and 2020). The library was built by means of the immunoSEQ multiplex PCR assay. The source is immuneACCESS, and TCRdb retained only in-frame sequences with V and J called. Part of the clones is not carried over; for the studies checked, unresolved V genes explain less than half of this, and the remainder is unexplained. For this sample the table gives about 120,000 clones, of which roughly 86% were detected only once. The ten largest make up 3.3% of the sample. Specimen: peripheral blood, collected from a patient treated with radiotherapy plus ipilimumab. The receptor set was obtained from a human donor with non-small cell lung cancer that progressed on radiotherapy plus ipilimumab. Some clones in this sample may be carry-over from other donors' samples.

This clone showed up just a few times. Here the CDR3 reads CASSFQESTEAFF. CDR3 sequence (DNA): TGTGCCAGCAGCTTCCAGGAGAGCACTGAAGCTTTCTTT. This chain links TRBV7-3 with TRBJ1-1; D gene ambiguous. Germline V gene data show CDR1 as SGHTA and CDR2 as FQGTGA. V shed 3 bases and J shed 4 bases, with 9 bases lying between them. The CDR3 contains 13 residues.

The genes are TRBV7-3 and TRBJ2-3; tentatively, D is TRBD2 (7 bases). Germline CDR1 SGHTA, CDR2 FQGTGA. The CDR3 sequence is 17 residues long. V was pared by 2 bases and J by 2 bases, with 17 bases between. The CDR3 bases are TGTGCCAGCAGCTTACTAGCAAGGGGGGGACCCACAGATACGCAGTATTTT. This translates into CASSLLARGGPTDTQYF. The full variable domain, its missing parts supplied by reference TRBV7-3 and TRBJ2-3, is GAGVSQTPSNKVTEKGKYVELRCDPISGHTALYWYRQSLGQGPEFLIYFQGTGAADDSGLPNDRFFAVRPEGSVSTLKIQRTERGDSAVYLCASSLLARGGPTDTQYFGPGTRLTVL.

This sequence joins TRBV5-1 and TRBJ2-2; D unresolved. Trimming took off 1 base at V and 6 bases at J, with 10 bases between the two ends. This CDR3 is 14 amino acids long. Germline values: CDR1 SGHRS, CDR2 YFSETQ. The CDR3 region is CASSLRFNAGELFF. CDR3 in DNA: TGCGCCAGCAGCTTGCGATTTAATGCCGGGGAGCTGTTTTTT.

This clone was detected once. The CDR3 DNA reads as TGCGCCAGCAGCTCCGACAGGGGCGGTGAAAAACTGTTTTTT. Its translation: CASSSDRGGEKLFF. The chain uses TRBV5-1 and TRBJ1-4; 8 bases line up with TRBD1. CDR3 length: 14 residues. J was trimmed by 7 bases and V by 3 bases; bases with no gene match: 5. Per germline, CDR1 SGHRS and CDR2 YFSETQ. Using reference TRBV5-1 and TRBJ1-4 for the parts outside the CDR3, the full variable domain is KAGVTQTPRYLIKTRGQQVTLSCSPISGHRSVSWYQQTPGQGLQFLFEYFSETQRNKGNFPGRFSGRQFSNSRSEMNVSTLELGDSALYLCASSSDRGGEKLFFGSGTQLSVL.

The rearrangement uses TRBV9 and TRBJ1-6, with D possibly being TRBD1 (6 bases). The CDR3 has 16 amino acids. The V and J ends lost 2 bases and 5 bases respectively, with 14 bases between them. Germline values: CDR1 SGDLS, CDR2 YYNGEE. In DNA form, the CDR3 reads TGTGCCAGCAGCGTTGCTGGGGGCGGCGATAATTCACCCCTCCACTTT. It translates to CASSVAGGGDNSPLHF.

The chain couples TRBV7-8 to TRBJ2-5, with D unclear. Germline CDR1 is SGHVS and CDR2 is FQNEAQ. CDR3 length: 12 amino acids. V was cut by 4 bases and J by 1 base, with 4 bases left in between. The CDR3 sequence is CASSWLQETQYF. The CDR3 DNA sequence: TGTGCCAGCAGCTGGCTCCAAGAGACCCAGTACTTC.

This chain links TRBV2 with TRBJ1-1; D not certain. This CDR3 has 15 residues. Germline CDR1 SNHLY, CDR2 FYNNEI. Trimming stripped 3 bases from V and 0 bases from J, with 11 bases between. In nucleotides, the CDR3 is TGTGCCAGCAGTGACATTTCTTACATGAACACTGAAGCTTTCTTT. Its protein product is CASSDISYMNTEAFF.

The chain links TRBV10-1 to TRBJ1-2; D is unclear. The length of the CDR3 is 17 residues. Germline CDR1 is WNHNN and CDR2 is SYGVQD (reference sequence). The V and J ends lost 7 bases and 3 bases respectively, with 24 bases between them. CDR3 in DNA: TGCGCCAGCACAAGGGCTAGGGTAGGTGGGGAAGACTATGGCTACACCTTC. This gives the protein CASTRARVGGEDYGYTF.